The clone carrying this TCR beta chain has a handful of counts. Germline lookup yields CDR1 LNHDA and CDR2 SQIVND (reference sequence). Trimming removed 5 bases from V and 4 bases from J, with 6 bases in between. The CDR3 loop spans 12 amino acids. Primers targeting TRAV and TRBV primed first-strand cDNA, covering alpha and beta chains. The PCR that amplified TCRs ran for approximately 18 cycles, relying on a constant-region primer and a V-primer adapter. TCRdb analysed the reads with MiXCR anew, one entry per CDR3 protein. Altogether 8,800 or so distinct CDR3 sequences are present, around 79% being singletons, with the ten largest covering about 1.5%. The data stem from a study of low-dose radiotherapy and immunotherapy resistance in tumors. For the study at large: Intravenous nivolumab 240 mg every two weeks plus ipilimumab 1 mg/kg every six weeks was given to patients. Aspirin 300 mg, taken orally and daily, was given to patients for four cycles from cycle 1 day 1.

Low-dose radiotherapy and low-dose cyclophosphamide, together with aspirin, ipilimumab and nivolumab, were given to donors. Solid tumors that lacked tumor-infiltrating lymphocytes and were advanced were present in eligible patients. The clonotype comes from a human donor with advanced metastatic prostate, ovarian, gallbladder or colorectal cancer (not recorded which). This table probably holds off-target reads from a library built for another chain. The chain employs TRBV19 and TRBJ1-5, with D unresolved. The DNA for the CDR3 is TGTGCCAGTAGTGGTCTTAATCAGCCCCAGCATTTT. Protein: CASSGLNQPQHF. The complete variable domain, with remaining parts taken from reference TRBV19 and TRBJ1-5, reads DGGITQSPKYLFRKEGQNVTLSCEQNLNHDAMYWYRQDPGQGLRLIYYSQIVNDFQKGDIAEGYSVSREKKESFPLTVTSAQKNPTAFYLCASSGLNQPQHFGDGTRLSIL.